The T cell receptor (beta chain) under discussion was sequenced for a study of post-analysis software for immune sequencing data. Overall study results and limits: Roughly 5 TRBV segments were significantly more frequent in patients than in controls. TRBV5-6, TRBV5-1 and TRBV20-1 were among these segments.

Each TCR beta cDNA library carried unique molecular identifiers. TCRdb itself ran the PCR reads through MiXCR, one entry per CDR3 protein. The profile shows approximately 730,000 distinct CDR3 sequences, about 43% of them singletons. This clonotype was counted a few times. What it binds is unknown. V was trimmed by 4 bases and J by 3 bases, leaving 10 bases between them. CDR1 and CDR2 (germline): SGDLS, YYNGEE. This CDR3 region has 13 residues. This chain links TRBV9 with TRBJ1-2; D gene uncertain. This sequence was found in a girl aged 10 to 17 with multiple sclerosis. The sequenced sample consisted of blood. The CDR3 region has the DNA TGTGCCAGCAGCTGGGGAGAGGACTATGGCTACACCTTC. Translation: CASSWGEDYGYTF.